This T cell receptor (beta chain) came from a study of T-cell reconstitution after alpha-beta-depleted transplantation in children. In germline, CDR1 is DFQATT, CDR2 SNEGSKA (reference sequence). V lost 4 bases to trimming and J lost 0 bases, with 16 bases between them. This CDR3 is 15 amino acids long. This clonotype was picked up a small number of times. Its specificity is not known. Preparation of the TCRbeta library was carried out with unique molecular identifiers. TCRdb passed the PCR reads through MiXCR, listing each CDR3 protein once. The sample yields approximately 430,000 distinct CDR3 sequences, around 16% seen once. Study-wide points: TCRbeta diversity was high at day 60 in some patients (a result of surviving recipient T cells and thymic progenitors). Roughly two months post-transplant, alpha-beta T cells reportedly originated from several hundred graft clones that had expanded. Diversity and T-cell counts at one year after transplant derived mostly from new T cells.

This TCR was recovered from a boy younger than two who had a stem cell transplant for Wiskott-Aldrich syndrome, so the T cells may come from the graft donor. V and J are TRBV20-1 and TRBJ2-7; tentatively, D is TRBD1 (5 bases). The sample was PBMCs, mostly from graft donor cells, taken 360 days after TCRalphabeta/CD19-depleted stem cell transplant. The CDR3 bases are TGCAGTGCTATAATAGACAGACGCCTCTCCTACGAGCAGTACTTC. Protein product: CSAIIDRRLSYEQYF.